The next 26 T cell receptor beta chains were all read from a single sample in a study of cytomegalovirus exposure and HLA in healthy donors. The PCR made use of 60 Vbeta and 13 Jbeta primers. Clones were sequenced by immunoSEQ multiplex PCR, and TCRdb holds only the in-frame ones, with some missing. This repertoire shows 100,000 to 150,000 clones, around 80% found once; its top ten account for about 2%. The sequenced sample consisted of PBMCs. These receptors were collected from a man aged 18 to 30 in good health and CMV-seronegative.

In nucleotides, the CDR3 is TGCACCAGCAGCAGAGGAACGAGGGGGCCAACTAATGAAAAACTGTTTTTT. Amino acid sequence: CTSSRGTRGPTNEKLFF. The V gene is TRBV1, the J gene TRBJ1-4; the D call TRBD1 from the table was never checked on the DNA. TRBV1 counts as a pseudogene. This CDR3 is built from 17 residues.

There are a few counts of this clone. V and J are TRBV5-1 and TRBJ1-1, with 7 bases lining up with TRBD1. V lost 4 bases and J lost 3; bases outside the gene matches: 15. The V gene's germline CDR1 is SGHRS and CDR2 YFSETQ. This CDR3 is built from 17 residues. This chain's CDR3 is CASSPKRGRGMYTEAFF. The CDR3 nucleotides are TGCGCCAGCAGCCCGAAGAGGGGGCGCGGGATGTACACTGAAGCTTTCTTT.

This clone has only a few counts. The chain links TRBV7-6 to TRBJ1-2; D may be TRBD1 (5 bases). The germline gives CDR1 SGHVS, CDR2 FNYEAQ. V was cut by 5 bases and J by 8 bases, with 15 bases left in between. The CDR3 sequence is 13 residues long. The DNA for the CDR3 is TGTGCCAGCAGCCCGACGGGACTTGCGGGCTACACCTTC. This encodes CASSPTGLAGYTF.

The J gene is TRBJ2-5, the V gene TRBV30; a possible D gene is TRBD1 (6 bases). The J call may be wrong; the DNA end is better matched by TRBJ2-7. The CDR3 has 14 amino acids. CDR1 is GTSNPN, CDR2 SVGIG, per germline (reference sequence). The DNA of the CDR3 is TGTGCCTGGAGTGTGGGGGCTAGCTCCTACGAGCAGTACTTC. This sequence encodes CAWSVGASSYEQYF.

The chain has TRBV14 and TRBJ2-2; TRBD2 might be the D (6 bases). This CDR3 is built from 17 residues. V was shortened by 3 bases and J by 6 bases, with 20 bases between the two germline ends. Germline lookup yields CDR1 SGHDN and CDR2 FVKESK. The CDR3 DNA sequence: TGTGCCAGCAGCCACGCTCGTGCGACCCCGGGGGCCGGGGAGCTGTTTTTT. Amino acid sequence: CASSHARATPGAGELFF.

V and J are TRBV2 and TRBJ2-5; TRBD2 matches at 13 bases. The CDR3 sequence is 14 residues long. CDR1 SNHLY and CDR2 FYNNEI come from the germline V gene. The V and J ends lost 8 bases and 5 bases, in that order; junction bases with no gene match: 5. The CDR3 sequence is CASELAGGSETQYF. The CDR3 coding sequence is TGTGCCAGCGAACTAGCGGGAGGGTCCGAGACCCAGTACTTC.

This clone showed up just a few times. This chain uses TRBV18 with TRBJ1-5; 9 nucleotides align to TRBD1. V lost 3 bases, J lost 7 bases, and 10 bases stayed unmatched. The CDR3 extends over 16 amino acids. Germline V lookup: CDR1 KGHSH, CDR2 LQKENI. CDR3 loop: CASSPRDRERGQPQHF. Here the CDR3 DNA reads TGTGCCAGCTCACCTAGGGACAGGGAACGTGGCCAGCCCCAGCATTTT.

The chain has TRBV10-1 and TRBJ2-2, with D perhaps TRBD1 (7 bases). The CDR3 length is 12 residues. Germline-derived CDR1 and CDR2 are WNHNN and SYGVQD (reference sequence). Between the trimmed V and J ends, which lost 10 bases and 5 bases, there was a span of 11 bases. The CDR3 loop reads CATGGRTGELFF. The DNA for the CDR3 is TGCGCCACAGGGGGGAGGACCGGGGAGCTGTTTTTT.

This clone is a singleton in its sample. V and J are TRBV7-8 and TRBJ1-1; D not resolved. This CDR3 contains 15 residues. CDR1 SGHVS and CDR2 FQNEAQ come from the germline V gene. V lost 5 bases, J lost 0 bases, and 13 bases lay in between. In DNA form, the CDR3 reads TGTGCCAGCAGCCCTGGACGGGGAATGAACACTGAAGCTTTCTTT. This encodes CASSPGRGMNTEAFF. Based on the CDR3 plus reference TRBV7-8 and TRBJ1-1, the full variable domain is GAGVSQSPRYKVAKRGQDVALRCDPISGHVSLFWYQQALGQGPEFLTYFQNEAQLDKSGLPSDRFFAERPEGSVSTLKIQRTQQEDSAVYLCASSPGRGMNTEAFFGQGTRLTVV.

The chain has TRBV7-2 and TRBJ1-2; 7 nucleotides line up with TRBD1. Germline CDR1 SGHTA, CDR2 FQGNSA. The CDR3 runs 15 residues. Germline trimming cut 6 bases from V and 7 bases from J; bases unmatched to any gene: 14. CDR3 sequence (DNA): TGTGCCAGCAGGCTGGACAGGACAGGCGGGTTTGGCTACACCTTC. It specifies CASRLDRTGGFGYTF.

J is TRBJ1-1 and V is TRBV6-1, with a possible D match to TRBD1 (5 bases). CDR1 and CDR2 from the germline V gene are MNHNS and SASEGT. Trimming cost V 3 bases and J 5 bases, with 13 bases left between them. The CDR3 length is 14 residues. CDR3 nucleotides: TGTGCCAGCAGTGACCCGAGACGGGGGACTGAAGCTTTCTTT. This gives the protein CASSDPRRGTEAFF.

Here the CDR3 DNA reads TGTGCCAGCAGCCAAGATAACGGGAGGGGCGCCGGGGAGCTGTTTTTT. Translating it yields CASSQDNGRGAGELFF. The V gene is TRBV4-2, the J gene TRBJ2-2; 8 nucleotides match TRBD2. Germline CDR1 LGHNA, CDR2 YNFKEQ. The CDR3 has 16 amino acids. J lost 6 bases, V lost 0 bases, and 6 bases had no gene match.

V is TRBV30 and J is TRBJ2-2, with 8 positions matching TRBD1. Germline V gene data show CDR1 as GTSNPN and CDR2 as SVGIG (reference sequence). This CDR3 is built from 15 residues. After removal of 2 bases from V and 1 base from J, the junction contained 3 bases not matched to a gene. CDR3 sequence: CAWSSGQGNTGELFF. CDR3 nucleotide sequence: TGTGCCTGGAGTAGCGGACAGGGGAACACCGGGGAGCTGTTTTTT. The whole variable domain, remainder taken from reference TRBV30 and TRBJ2-2, is SQTIHQWPATLVQPVGSPLSLECTVEGTSNPNLYWYRQAAGRGLQLLFYSVGIGQISSEVPQNLSASRPQDRQFILSSKKLLLSDSGFYLCAWSSGQGNTGELFFGEGSRLTVL.

The chain couples TRBV27 to TRBJ2-5; 7 bases align to TRBD2. From germline, CDR1 is MNHEY and CDR2 SMNVEV (reference sequence). This CDR3 is built from 15 residues. J was trimmed by 5 bases and V by 2 bases; bases with no gene match: 8. The DNA of the CDR3 is TGTGCCAGCAGTTTAACCAGCGGGAATTTGGAGACCCAGTACTTC. Translated: CASSLTSGNLETQYF.

In its sample, this clone was seen a few times. This chain joins TRBV5-1 and TRBJ1-3; D is possibly TRBD1 (5 bases). This CDR3 is built from 14 residues. V lost 2 bases, J lost 7 bases, and 13 bases lay in between. From germline, CDR1 is SGHRS and CDR2 YFSETQ. In nucleotides, the CDR3 is TGCGCCAGCAGCTTTCAGGGTATTCATAACACCATATATTTT. Translated, it gives CASSFQGIHNTIYF.

The J gene is TRBJ2-7, the V gene TRBV27, with 9 positions matching TRBD2. The CDR3 is 15 residues long. Germline CDR1 MNHEY, CDR2 SMNVEV (reference sequence). After removal of 2 bases from V and 4 bases from J, the junction contained 6 bases not matched to a gene. CDR3 sequence reads: CASSLMGLATYEQYF. CDR3 nucleotides: TGTGCCAGCAGTTTAATGGGACTAGCCACTTACGAGCAGTACTTC.

This clone was picked up a small number of times. The chain carries TRBV7-3 and TRBJ2-3; 11 bases agree with TRBD2. CDR3 length: 15 residues. Unmatched junction bases numbered 4, after V lost 0 bases and J lost 8 bases. CDR1 is SGHTA and CDR2 is FQGTGA in the germline V gene. The CDR3 DNA reads as TGTGCCAGCAGCTTAACCACTAGCGGGAGAGGTACGCAGTATTTT. Protein: CASSLTTSGRGTQYF.

The chain is built from TRBV6-5 and TRBJ2-1, with D perhaps matching TRBD2 (5 bases). The CDR3 is made up of 15 amino acids. CDR1 MNHEY and CDR2 SVGAGI come from the germline V gene. V was clipped by 6 bases and J by 0 bases, with 12 bases between them. DNA of the CDR3: TGTGCCAGCAGCCGAGACACTAGCTCCTACAATGAGCAGTTCTTC. Its translation is CASSRDTSSYNEQFF.

The genes are TRBV27 and TRBJ2-6; 11 bases map to TRBD1. Germline loops: CDR1 MNHEY, CDR2 SMNVEV (reference sequence). Trimming took 10 bases from V and 1 from J; bases not matched to a gene: 3. The CDR3 loop spans 15 amino acids. The CDR3 sequence is CAIGTGGSGANVLTF. DNA of the CDR3: TGTGCCATCGGGACAGGGGGATCTGGGGCCAACGTCCTGACTTTC.

V usage is TRBV27 and J usage is TRBJ1-1; 7 nucleotides align to TRBD1. There are 14 residues in the CDR3. Germline loops: CDR1 MNHEY, CDR2 SMNVEV (reference sequence). Trimming removed 3 bases from V and 1 base from J; junction bases left unmatched: 2. CDR3 amino acids: CASSLTGTNTEAFF. The CDR3 nucleotides are TGTGCCAGCAGTTTGACAGGGACGAACACTGAAGCTTTCTTT.

V usage is TRBV30 and J usage is TRBJ1-2; TRBD1 matches at 8 bases. In germline, CDR1 is GTSNPN, CDR2 SVGIG (reference sequence). Trimming at V came to 4 bases and at J to 7 bases, leaving 11 bases not matched to a gene. This CDR3 comprises 14 residues. CDR3 sequence reads: CAWKKGQARGGYTF. As DNA, the CDR3 is TGTGCCTGGAAAAAGGGACAGGCGAGAGGTGGCTACACCTTC.

This clone has a single count. CDR3 in amino acids: CASSQTGTSGRLSSYNEQFF. CDR3 DNA: TGTGCCAGCAGCCAAACCGGGACTAGCGGGAGGCTGAGCTCCTACAATGAGCAGTTCTTC. The J gene is TRBJ2-1, the V gene TRBV4-2; 15 bases match TRBD2. V trimming: 2 bases; J trimming: 0 bases; junction bases outside the gene matches: 8. CDR3 length: 20 residues. Germline V gene data show CDR1 as LGHNA and CDR2 as YNFKEQ.

The genes are TRBV15 and TRBJ2-4, with a tentative D call TRBD2 (5 bases). CDR1 is LNHNV and CDR2 is YYDKDF in the germline V gene (reference sequence). The CDR3 is 15 residues long. Trimming shortened V by 0 bases and J by 0 bases, and 6 bases separated the two germline ends. CDR3 sequence reads: CATSREGLAKNIQYF. Here the CDR3 DNA reads TGTGCCACCAGCAGAGAAGGACTAGCCAAAAACATTCAGTACTTC.

The chain carries TRBV30 and TRBJ1-1; D ambiguous. The V end lost 8 bases, the J end lost 0 bases, and 10 bases lay between the germline ends. The CDR3 runs to 12 residues. Germline V lookup: CDR1 GTSNPN, CDR2 SVGIG (reference sequence). CDR3 DNA sequence: TGTGCCGGTAGGCGGTTGAACACTGAAGCTTTCTTT. Its protein product is CAGRRLNTEAFF. Based on the CDR3 plus reference TRBV30 and TRBJ1-1, the full variable domain is SQTIHQWPATLVQPVGSPLSLECTVEGTSNPNLYWYRQAAGRGLQLLFYSVGIGQISSEVPQNLSASRPQDRQFILSSKKLLLSDSGFYLCAGRRLNTEAFFGQGTRLTVV.

This clone was seen once. The chain recombines TRBV7-2 with TRBJ1-5; TRBD1 is a possible D gene (5 bases). CDR1 and CDR2 (germline): SGHTA, FQGNSA. CDR3 length: 17 residues. V lost 0 bases to trimming and J lost 0 bases, with 12 bases between them. The CDR3 coding sequence is TGTGCCAGCAGCTTAGCGGGCAGGGTTGATAGCAATCAGCCCCAGCATTTT. Its translation is CASSLAGRVDSNQPQHF. The variable domain in full, completed from reference TRBV7-2 and TRBJ1-5, reads GAGVSQSPSNKVTEKGKDVELRCDPISGHTALYWYRQSLGQGLEFLIYFQGNSAPDKSGLPSDRFSAERTGGSVSTLTIQRTQQEDSAVYLCASSLAGRVDSNQPQHFGDGTRLSIL.

This clone appeared a few times. This sequence joins TRBV21-1 and TRBJ1-4. TRBV21-1 represents a pseudogene. The CDR3 contains 15 residues. The chain's CDR3 is CASSKGGVRNEKLFF. The DNA for the CDR3 is TGTGCCAGCAGCAAAGGAGGAGTGAGGAATGAAAAACTGTTTTTT.